The TCR beta chain described here comes from a study of blood T cell repertoires in COVID-19. Study summary: Sites in the United States, Italy and Spain provided acute and convalescent COVID-19 samples.

As originally analysed: Amplification of reference gene primers provided the estimated nucleated cell counts. Measured with immunoSEQ multiplex PCR; TCRdb has only the in-frame clones, and not every one. V and J calls and clone size follow that table, whereas D and trimming were derived from the DNA. The data show approximately 440,000 clones, 75% to 90% seen once. Study members were between roughly 18 and 89 years old and lived in some 22 US regions. Self-reported history from a screening survey and questionnaire set each donor's cohort. From germline, CDR1 is SGHVS and CDR2 FQNEAQ. The length of the CDR3 is 15 residues. The V and J ends lost 5 bases and 2 bases, in that order; junction bases with no gene match: 5.

The rearrangement joins TRBV7-8 to TRBJ2-3; TRBD1 aligns across 9 bases. The clonotype originates from a woman under 30 who had recovered from COVID-19. What was sequenced was PBMCs or T cells enriched from blood (not recorded which). The chain's CDR3 is CASSPGTGSTDTQYF. CDR3 coding DNA: TGTGCCAGCAGCCCAGGGACAGGGTCCACAGATACGCAGTATTTT.